The next 7 T cell receptor beta chains were all read from a single sample in a study of blood T cell repertoires in COVID-19. The protocol was immunoSEQ multiplex PCR, while the TCRdb copy is restricted to in-frame clones and leaves out a portion. Of roughly 400,000 clones listed, 70% to 90% are singletons. The sequencing sample was made of peripheral blood. These receptors all stem from an older woman with COVID-19, enrolled during active disease.

The chain carries TRBV9 and TRBJ2-2; D is unresolved. Per the germline V gene, CDR1 is SGDLS and CDR2 is YYNGEE. The CDR3 covers 13 residues. The V end was cut by 0 bases, the J end by 3 bases, with 3 bases between. As DNA, the CDR3 is TGTGCCAGCAGCGTAGTCGACACCGGGGAGCTGTTTTTT. Translation: CASSVVDTGELFF.

The chain carries TRBV28 and TRBJ1-2, with TRBD1 as a possible D gene (6 bases). The ends were cut back, 5 bases at V and 4 bases at J, with 14 bases in the middle. CDR1 and CDR2 (germline): MDHEN, SYDVKM. This CDR3 comprises 14 residues. This chain's CDR3 is CASSPLQGSYGYTF. In DNA, the CDR3 is TGTGCCAGCAGTCCCCTACAGGGTAGCTATGGCTACACCTTC.

This rearrangement joins TRBV4-2 to TRBJ1-6; tentative D call: TRBD1 (6 bases). With 4 bases removed from V and 0 bases from J, the gap between germline ends came to 10 bases. CDR1 and CDR2 (germline): LGHNA, YNFKEQ. The CDR3 runs to 16 residues. DNA of the CDR3: TGTGCCAGCAGCCCGGACAGTAGCTCCTATAATTCACCCCTCCACTTT. It specifies CASSPDSSSYNSPLHF.

The table lists this clone with a few counts. This rearrangement joins TRBV5-5 to TRBJ1-1; 7 positions match TRBD1. CDR1 and CDR2 from the germline V gene are SGHKS and YYEKEE (reference sequence). The junction had 10 bases not matched to a gene; V was cut back by 6 bases and J by 2 bases. The CDR3 totals 15 residues. CDR3 bases: TGTGCCAGCACCCCGGAGGGGGCACCTAACACTGAAGCTTTCTTT. Protein sequence: CASTPEGAPNTEAFF.

The J gene is TRBJ1-5, the V gene TRBV19; tentative D call: TRBD1 (6 bases). The germline V gene has CDR1 LNHDA and CDR2 SQIVND (reference sequence). This CDR3 comprises 17 residues. Trimming stripped 6 bases from V and 0 bases from J, with 18 bases between. The CDR3 nucleotides are TGTGCCAGTAGAAGGACAGAGAAAGGATATAGCAATCAGCCCCAGCATTTT. Its translation: CASRRTEKGYSNQPQHF.

The chain links TRBV12-5 to TRBJ2-7, with D unclear. Germline V CDR1 and CDR2: LGHNT, FRNRAP. The CDR3 totals 12 residues. Trimming removed 1 base from V and 4 bases from J, with 5 bases in between. CDR3 bases: TGTGCTAGTGGTTTGGATCAGTACGAGCAGTACTTC. Amino acids: CASGLDQYEQYF.

CDR3 sequence (DNA): TGTGCCAGCAGCTCCCGAAACAGGGACGAGCAGTACTTC. This gives the protein CASSSRNRDEQYF. The V and J genes are TRBV7-8 and TRBJ2-7; D is possibly TRBD1 (6 bases). The CDR3 extends over 13 amino acids. Between the trimmed V and J ends, which lost 4 bases and 5 bases, there was a span of 12 bases. CDR1 SGHVS and CDR2 FQNEAQ come from the germline V gene.